Detailed here is one T cell receptor (beta chain). A minimum of 6 million PBMCs was isolated per sample. The data were obtained in a study of blood T cells in healthy people across ages. Overall study context: With template switching, about one barcoded beta molecule was captured per two T cells.

The V gene's germline CDR1 is SGHTA and CDR2 FQGNSA. The germline V and J ends were trimmed by 5 bases and 10 bases, with 17 bases remaining between them. The CDR3 extends over 13 amino acids. With a J-beta primer mix and a sample-barcoded 5' primer, a second PCR ran about 7 to 12 cycles. TCRdb re-called the 5' RACE reads through MiXCR, storing one row per CDR3 protein. This table has around 710,000 distinct CDR3 sequences, roughly 44% appearing once. The chain recombines TRBV7-2 with TRBJ1-1; D is uncertain. Sequencing input: blood. This TCR came from a woman aged 55-75 years in good health. CDR3: CASSKRGAPGAFF. CDR3 sequence (DNA): TGTGCCAGCAGCAAAAGAGGCGCACCTGGAGCTTTCTTT.